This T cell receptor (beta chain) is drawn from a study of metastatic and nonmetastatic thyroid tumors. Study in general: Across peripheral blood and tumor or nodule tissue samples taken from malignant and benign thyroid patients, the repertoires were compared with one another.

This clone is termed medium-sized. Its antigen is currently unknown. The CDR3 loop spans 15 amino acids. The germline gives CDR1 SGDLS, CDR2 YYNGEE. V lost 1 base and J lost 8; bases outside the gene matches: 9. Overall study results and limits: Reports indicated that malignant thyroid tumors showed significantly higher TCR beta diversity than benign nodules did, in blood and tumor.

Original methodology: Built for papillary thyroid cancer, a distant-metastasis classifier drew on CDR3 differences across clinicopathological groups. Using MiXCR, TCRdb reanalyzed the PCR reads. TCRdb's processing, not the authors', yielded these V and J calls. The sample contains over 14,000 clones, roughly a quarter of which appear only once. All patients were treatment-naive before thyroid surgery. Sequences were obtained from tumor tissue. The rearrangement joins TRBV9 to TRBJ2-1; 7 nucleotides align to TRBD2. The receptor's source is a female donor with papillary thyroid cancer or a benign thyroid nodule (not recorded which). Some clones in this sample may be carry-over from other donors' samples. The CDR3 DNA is TGTGCCAGCAGCGTATCTGGCGGGAGTGGGGATGAGCAGTTCTTC. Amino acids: CASSVSGGSGDEQFF.